One sample yielded the 20 T cell receptor beta chains listed below, sequenced in a study of T cell repertoires in cytomegalovirus infection. These TCRs are of unknown antigen specificity. Via MiXCR, TCRdb re-called the reads, giving one row per CDR3 protein. The sample carries approximately 73,000 distinct CDR3 sequences, roughly 39% recorded once. Sequenced here: CD8+ T cells from cultured PBMCs, sampled from culture after CMV antigen stimulation. The receptors come from a human donor in good health (CMV status not recorded). Some clones in this sample may be carry-over from other donors' samples.

V is TRBV7-2 and J is TRBJ2-7, with TRBD2 identical over 10 bases. Germline trimming cut 0 bases from V and 7 bases from J; bases unmatched to any gene: 3. The germline CDR1 and CDR2 sequences are SGHTA and FQGNSA. The CDR3 is 14 residues long. The CDR3 spells CASSLALAGFEQYF. Written as DNA, the CDR3 is TGTGCCAGCAGCTTAGCACTAGCGGGGTTTGAGCAGTACTTC.

V usage is TRBV20-1 and J usage is TRBJ2-1; D possibly matches TRBD1 or TRBD2 (5 bases each). The CDR3 extends over 15 amino acids. The germline CDR1 and CDR2 sequences are DFQATT and SNEGSKA (reference sequence). Between the trimmed V and J ends, which lost 0 bases and 9 bases, there was a span of 18 bases. CDR3 sequence reads: CSARDVTAWESEQFF. The CDR3 DNA follows: TGCAGTGCTAGAGATGTGACAGCATGGGAGAGTGAGCAGTTCTTC.

A few counts support this clonotype. This sequence joins TRBV7-6 and TRBJ2-7; D uncertain. Trimming removed 2 bases at V and 5 bases at J, with 10 bases between. CDR1 is SGHVS, CDR2 FNYEAQ, per germline. The CDR3 is 13 residues long. The CDR3 here is CASSLSLLDEQYF. Here the CDR3 DNA reads TGTGCCAGCAGCTTATCTCTTTTAGACGAGCAGTACTTC.

This clonotype was counted once. J is TRBJ2-3 and V is TRBV4-3; TRBD1 aligns across 9 bases. The length of the CDR3 is 16 residues. Germline assignment: CDR1 LGHNA and CDR2 YSLEER. J gave up 2 bases and V 2 bases, and 5 bases lay outside the gene matches. The CDR3 reads CASSQTGTGNTDTQYF. The DNA for the CDR3 is TGCGCCAGCAGCCAAACCGGGACAGGGAACACAGATACGCAGTATTTT.

This clonotype has more than one count but fewer than ten. The chain links TRBV12-3 or TRBV12-4 to TRBJ2-7; 8 bases line up with TRBD2. The CDR3 is 14 residues long. Unmatched junction bases numbered 10, after V lost 6 bases and J lost 6 bases. CDR3 coding DNA: TGTGCCAGCAGACCGGGACTAGGTCTGGGCGAGCAGTACTTC. It specifies CASRPGLGLGEQYF.

The chain is built from TRBV6-5 and TRBJ2-5, with D perhaps matching TRBD1 (6 bases). The ends were cut back, 5 bases at V and 2 bases at J, with 15 bases in the middle. Germline V gene sequence: CDR1 MNHEY, CDR2 SVGAGI. The CDR3 runs 15 residues. In DNA form, the CDR3 reads TGTGCCAGCAGTACACAGGGATACCTTCAAGAGACCCAGTACTTC. Amino acids: CASSTQGYLQETQYF.

This chain connects TRBV12-5 to TRBJ2-3; 7 positions agree with TRBD1. The CDR3 totals 13 residues. Trimming at V came to 6 bases and at J to 3 bases, leaving 3 bases not matched to a gene. Looked up from germline, CDR1 is LGHNT and CDR2 is FRNRAP. CDR3: CASGTTGTDTQYF. DNA for the CDR3: TGTGCTAGTGGCACGACAGGGACAGATACGCAGTATTTT. The whole variable domain, remainder taken from reference TRBV12-5 and TRBJ2-3, is DARVTQTPRHKVTEMGQEVTMRCQPILGHNTVFWYRQTMMQGLELLAYFRNRAPLDDSGMPKDRFSAEMPDATLATLKIQPSEPRDSAVYFCASGTTGTDTQYFGPGTRLTVL.

The genes are TRBV18 and TRBJ2-3; 7 bases agree with TRBD2. CDR1 is KGHSH and CDR2 is LQKENI in the germline V gene. The J segment lost 6 bases and the V segment lost 3 bases, leaving 9 bases of the junction unmatched. This CDR3 contains 15 residues. The CDR3 DNA reads TGTGCCAGCTCACCGGGGCTAGCGGCAAAGGATACGCAGTATTTT. This encodes CASSPGLAAKDTQYF.

The genes are TRBV12-3 or TRBV12-4 and TRBJ1-6, with D tentatively TRBD1 (5 bases). The CDR3 is 17 residues long. Trimming pared 3 bases from V and 0 bases from J, leaving 12 bases between. The CDR3 spells CASSFGTDSSYNSPLHF. CDR3 nucleotide sequence: TGTGCCAGCAGTTTCGGGACCGATAGCTCCTATAATTCACCCCTCCACTTT.

V gene TRBV10-3 combines with J gene TRBJ1-5; D not resolved. Per germline, CDR1 ENHRY and CDR2 SYGVKD. This CDR3 spans 14 amino acids. V was shortened by 8 bases and J by 1 base, with 12 bases between the two germline ends. The CDR3 sequence: CAIGGATSNQPQHF. DNA for the CDR3: TGTGCCATCGGTGGAGCGACGAGCAATCAGCCCCAGCATTTT.

This chain links TRBV11-2 with TRBJ2-6, with 8 positions matching TRBD1. Germline values: CDR1 SGHAT, CDR2 FQNNGV. The length of the CDR3 is 19 residues. The J segment lost 2 bases and the V segment lost 5 bases, leaving 14 bases of the junction unmatched. CDR3 sequence reads: CASSPWTGWDSAGANVLTF. The CDR3 region has the DNA TGTGCCAGCAGCCCGTGGACAGGGTGGGATAGTGCTGGGGCCAACGTCCTGACTTTC.

The CDR3 spells CASSIYPDSRRDEKLFF. CDR3 in DNA: TGTGCCAGCAGTATATACCCAGACAGCCGACGGGATGAAAAACTGTTTTTT. This sequence joins TRBV28 and TRBJ1-4, with a tentative D call TRBD1 (5 bases). The V gene lost 5 bases and the J gene lost 6 bases, with 22 bases spanning the gap. Germline V gene data show CDR1 as MDHEN and CDR2 as SYDVKM. The CDR3 covers 17 residues. Complete variable domain (other parts from reference TRBV28 and TRBJ1-4): DVKVTQSSRYLVKRTGEKVFLECVQDMDHENMFWYRQDPGLGLRLIYFSYDVKMKEKGDIPEGYSVSREKKERFSLILESASTNQTSMYLCASSIYPDSRRDEKLFFGSGTQLSVL.

The CDR3 DNA reads as TGCAGTGCTAGTCCAGGACTAAATACAGATACGCAGTATTTT. Its protein product is CSASPGLNTDTQYF. The chain uses TRBV20-1 and TRBJ2-3, with D tentatively TRBD2 (6 bases). The CDR3 length is 14 residues. Germline CDR1 DFQATT, CDR2 SNEGSKA (reference sequence). V lost 3 bases, J lost 3 bases, and 13 bases lay in between.

This clonotype turned up a few times. The rearrangement links TRBV7-2 to TRBJ2-1; no clear D. CDR3 size: 15 residues. Trimming left V 7 bases short and J 9 bases short, with 22 bases between. CDR1 and CDR2 from the germline V gene are SGHTA and FQGNSA. The CDR3 spells CASTLESRLWGEQFF. DNA for the CDR3: TGTGCCAGCACCCTGGAGAGTCGGTTATGGGGTGAGCAGTTCTTC.

V and J are TRBV7-6 and TRBJ1-1; D unresolved. CDR1 SGHVS and CDR2 FNYEAQ come from the germline V gene. V lost 6 bases and J lost 4, with 15 bases in between. The CDR3 totals 14 residues. CDR3 DNA sequence: TGTGCCAGCAGAGCAGGTTTTCTGGTCACTGAAGCTTTCTTT. Protein: CASRAGFLVTEAFF. Full variable domain (missing parts from reference TRBV7-6 and TRBJ1-1): GAGVSQSPRYKVTKRGQDVALRCDPISGHVSLYWYRQALGQGPEFLTYFNYEAQQDKSGLPNDRFSAERPEGSISTLTIQRTEQRDSAMYRCASRAGFLVTEAFFGQGTRLTVV.

This clonotype was seen a few times. The gene calls are TRBV7-2 and TRBJ1-2; 10 bases map to TRBD1. V trimming: 5 bases; J trimming: 7 bases; junction bases outside the gene matches: 4. There are 13 residues in the CDR3. Germline CDR1 and CDR2: SGHTA and FQGNSA. The CDR3, as DNA: TGTGCCAGCAGCCTGACAGGGGGCCCTGGCTACACCTTC. The encoded protein is CASSLTGGPGYTF.

V usage is TRBV4-1 and J usage is TRBJ1-2; 8 nucleotides match TRBD1. The V segment lost 1 base and the J segment 7 bases; nucleotides outside the gene matches: 5. Per the germline V gene, CDR1 is MGHRA and CDR2 is YSYEKL. The CDR3 extends over 14 amino acids. CDR3 residues: CASSQGQGPGGYTF. The DNA for the CDR3 is TGCGCCAGCAGCCAAGGACAGGGGCCGGGTGGCTACACCTTC.

Only a few counts were recorded for this clonotype. The rearrangement uses TRBV7-2 and TRBJ1-2; a weak D match, TRBD1 (6 bases). The CDR3 contains 14 residues. Germline V CDR1 and CDR2: SGHTA, FQGNSA. Trimming left V 3 bases short and J 3 bases short, with 11 bases between. The CDR3 here is CASSFSGADYGYTF. The CDR3 DNA reads TGTGCCAGCAGCTTTTCGGGGGCGGACTATGGCTACACCTTC.

This clonotype was counted a single time. The rearrangement links TRBV2 to TRBJ1-2; weak D call: TRBD1 (6 bases). Trimming removed 0 bases from V and 5 bases from J, with 7 bases in between. Germline assignment: CDR1 SNHLY and CDR2 FYNNEI. CDR3 length: 13 amino acids. CDR3 sequence: CASSEATGYGYTF. In nucleotides, the CDR3 is TGTGCCAGCAGTGAAGCGACAGGATATGGCTACACCTTC.

This clonotype has a handful of counts. The DNA for the CDR3 is TGTGCCAGCAGCTTACGGGACAACGAGGTCCGGGAGACCCAGTACTTC. This encodes CASSLRDNEVRETQYF. This chain links TRBV7-9 with TRBJ2-5; possible D gene TRBD1, 6 bases. In germline, CDR1 is SEHNR, CDR2 FQNEAQ (reference sequence). Trimming took 2 bases from V and 5 from J, leaving 18 bases between them. This CDR3 comprises 16 residues. Combining the CDR3 with reference TRBV7-9 and TRBJ2-5 gives the whole variable domain DTGVSQNPRHKITKRGQNVTFRCDPISEHNRLYWYRQTLGQGPEFLTYFQNEAQLEKSRLLSDRFSAERPKGSFSTLEIQRTEQGDSAMYLCASSLRDNEVRETQYFGPGTRLLVL.